This T cell receptor (beta chain) emerged from a study of chemoradiotherapy in HPV16-positive cancers. About the study: Candidate HPV-specific T-cell clones and common TCR motifs came from functional assays in two HPV16-positive patients.

In the case of this clone: Its antigen is unknown.

CDR3 length: 15 amino acids. Germline-derived CDR1 and CDR2 are SGHNT and YYREEE (reference sequence). The V and J ends lost 3 bases and 6 bases, in that order; junction bases with no gene match: 5. Assay: immunoSEQ multiplex PCR; the TCRdb copy retains only in-frame clones and omits some. Of several thousand clones listed, approximately 79% were seen once; the top ten hold over 6.5%. General study findings and limits: HPV-responsive T-cell expansion during chemoradiotherapy was linked to improved recurrence-free survival in HPV16-positive patients. Non-HPV-specific T cells did not expand in tumors during treatment, whereas candidate HPV-specific clones and E7-related motifs did. Only a couple of HPV16-positive patients supplied the functional HPV-specificity definition.

V is TRBV5-4 and J is TRBJ1-4; 10 bases match TRBD1. Sequencing was performed on tumor tissue, taken from a patient who underwent chemoradiotherapy. The TCR originated in a human donor with HPV-associated anogenital cancer. In DNA form, the CDR3 reads TGTGCCAGCAGCTCAGCGGGACAGGGGCATGAAAAACTGTTTTTT. Translating it yields CASSSAGQGHEKLFF.